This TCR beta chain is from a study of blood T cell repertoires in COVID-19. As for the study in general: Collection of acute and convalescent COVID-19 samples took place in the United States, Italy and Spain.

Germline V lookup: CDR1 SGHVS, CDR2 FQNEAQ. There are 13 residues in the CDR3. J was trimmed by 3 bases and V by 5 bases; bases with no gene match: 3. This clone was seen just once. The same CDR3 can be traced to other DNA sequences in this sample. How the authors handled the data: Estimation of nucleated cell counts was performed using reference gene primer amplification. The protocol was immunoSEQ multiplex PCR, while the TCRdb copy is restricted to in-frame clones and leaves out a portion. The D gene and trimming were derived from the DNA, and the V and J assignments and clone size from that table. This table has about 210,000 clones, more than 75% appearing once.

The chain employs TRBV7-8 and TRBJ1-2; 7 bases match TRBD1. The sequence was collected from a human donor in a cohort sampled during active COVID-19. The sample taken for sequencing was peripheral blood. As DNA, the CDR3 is TGTGCCAGCAGCCTTGGGACAGACTATGGCTACACCTTC. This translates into CASSLGTDYGYTF.